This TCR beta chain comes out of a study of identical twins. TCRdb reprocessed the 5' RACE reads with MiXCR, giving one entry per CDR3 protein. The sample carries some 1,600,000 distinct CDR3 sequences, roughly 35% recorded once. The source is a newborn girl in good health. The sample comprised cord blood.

This CDR3 reads CASSAIGLAASLVTDTQYF. CDR3 nucleotide sequence: TGTGCCAGCAGCGCTATAGGACTAGCGGCCTCTCTGGTCACAGATACGCAGTATTTT. This rearrangement joins TRBV9 to TRBJ2-3, with 10 bases aligning to TRBD2. Trimming removed 3 bases from V and 2 bases from J; junction bases left unmatched: 15. CDR3 length: 19 amino acids. Germline-derived CDR1 and CDR2 are SGDLS and YYNGEE.